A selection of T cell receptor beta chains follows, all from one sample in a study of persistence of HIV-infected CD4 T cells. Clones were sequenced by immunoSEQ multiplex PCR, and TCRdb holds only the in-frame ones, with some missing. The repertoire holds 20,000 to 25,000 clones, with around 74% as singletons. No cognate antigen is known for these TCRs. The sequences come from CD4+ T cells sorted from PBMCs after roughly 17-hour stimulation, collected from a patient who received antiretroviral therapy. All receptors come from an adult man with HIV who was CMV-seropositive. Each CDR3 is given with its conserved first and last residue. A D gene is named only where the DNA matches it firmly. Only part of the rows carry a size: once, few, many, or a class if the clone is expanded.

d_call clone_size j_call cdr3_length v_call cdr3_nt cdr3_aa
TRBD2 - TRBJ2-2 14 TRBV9 TGTGCCAGCAAGGGAGGGCCCAACACCGGGGAGCTGTTTTTT CASKGGPNTGELFF
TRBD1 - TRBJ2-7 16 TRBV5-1 TGCGCCAGCAGCTTGGAAGGACAGGGAGGAACCTACGAGCAGTACTTC CASSLEGQGGTYEQYF
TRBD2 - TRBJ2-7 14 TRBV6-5 TGTGCCAGCCTAGCGGGGGGGGCCCTCTACGAGCAGTACTTC CASLAGGALYEQYF
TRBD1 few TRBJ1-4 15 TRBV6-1 TGTGCCAGCAGTGAACCAAGGGGGCGCGGTGAAAAACTGTTTTTT CASSEPRGRGEKLFF
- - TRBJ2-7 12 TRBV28 TGTGCCCATCGGGGTAGCCGCTACGAGCAGTACTTC CAHRGSRYEQYF
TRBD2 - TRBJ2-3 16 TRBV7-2 TGTGCCAGCAGCTTAGAAAGGCGGGGGGGCAGAGATACGCAGTATTTT CASSLERRGGRDTQYF
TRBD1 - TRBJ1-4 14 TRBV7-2 TGTGCCAGCAGCTTGGACAGGGCCAACGAAAAACTGTTTTTT CASSLDRANEKLFF
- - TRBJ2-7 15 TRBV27 TGTGCCAGCAGTTTATCGAGGGGTGACACCTACGAGCAGTACTTC CASSLSRGDTYEQYF
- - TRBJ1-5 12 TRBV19 TGTGCCAGTAGTGTCGACTCCGCCAGGCAGCATTTT CASSVDSARQHF
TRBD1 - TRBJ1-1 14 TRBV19 TGTGCCAGTGGACTCCGGGACAGTCGATCTGAAGCTTTCTTT CASGLRDSRSEAFF
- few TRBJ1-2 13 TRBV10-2 TGCGCCAGCAGTGTAAGCAGGGAGAATGGCTACACCTTC CASSVSRENGYTF
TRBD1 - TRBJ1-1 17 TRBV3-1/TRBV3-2 TGTGCCAGCAGCGTAGGACAGGGTCAGGGCCAGAACACTGAAGCTTTCTTT CASSVGQGQGQNTEAFF
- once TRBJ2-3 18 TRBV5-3 TGTGCCAGAAGCTTGAGGGCGGGGGCCCCTACTAGCACAGATACGCAGTATTTT CARSLRAGAPTSTDTQYF
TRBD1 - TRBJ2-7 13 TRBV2 TGTGCCAGCAAGACAGGGGGCTGGGGGGAGCAGTACTTC CASKTGGWGEQYF
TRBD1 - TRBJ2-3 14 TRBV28 TGTGCCAGCAGTTTAGGACAGGGCACAGATACGCAGTATTTT CASSLGQGTDTQYF
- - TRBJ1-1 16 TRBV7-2 TGTGCCAGCAGCGTAACAGGAGACCTTAAGAACACTGAAGCTTTCTTT CASSVTGDLKNTEAFF
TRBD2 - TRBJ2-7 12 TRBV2 TGTGCCAGCACCCAGCAGCGGGGGGATAAGTACTTC CASTQQRGDKYF
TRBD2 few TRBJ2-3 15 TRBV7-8 TGTGCCAGCAGACCTCCCGGGACTAGCACCGATACGCAGTATTTT CASRPPGTSTDTQYF
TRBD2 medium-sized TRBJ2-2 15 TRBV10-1 TGCGCCAGCACACCGGGGGGGGGAGACACCGGGGAGCTGTTTTTT CASTPGGGDTGELFF
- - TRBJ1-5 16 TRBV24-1 TGTGCCACCAGTGATTCGGGTTCTCGCTCATATCAGCCCCAGCATTTT CATSDSGSRSYQPQHF
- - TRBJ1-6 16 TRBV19 TGTGCCAGTAGTATCACGGGATCGTCCTATAATTCACCCCTCCACTTT CASSITGSSYNSPLHF
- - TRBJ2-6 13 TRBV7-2 TGTGCCAGCAGCTTAGAAGGAGGGAACGTCCTGACTTTC CASSLEGGNVLTF
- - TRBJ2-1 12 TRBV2 TGTGCCAGCAGGATGAACTACAATGAGCAGTTCTTC CASRMNYNEQFF
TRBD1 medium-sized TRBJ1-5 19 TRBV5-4 TGTGCCAGCAGCTTTAATCTTACTTTCCCGACAGGGGGCGCTCAGCCCCAGCATTTT CASSFNLTFPTGGAQPQHF
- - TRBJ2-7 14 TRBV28 TGTGCCAGCAGTTCGGGAAGGGCCACCTACGAGCAGTACTTC CASSSGRATYEQYF
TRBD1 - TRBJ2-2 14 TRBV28 TGTGCCAGCAGACGACAGGGGGGCACCGGGGAGCTGTTTTTT CASRRQGGTGELFF
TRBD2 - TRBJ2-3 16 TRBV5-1 TGCGCCAGCAGCTTGTCGGCGGGGGGTATCGCAGATACGCAGTATTTT CASSLSAGGIADTQYF
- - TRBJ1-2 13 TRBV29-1 TGCAGCGTTGATCTGGGGCCTAACTATGGCTACACCTTC CSVDLGPNYGYTF
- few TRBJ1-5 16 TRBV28 TGTGCCAGCAGTTCATCGGACAGAGTAAGCAATCAGCCCCAGCATTTT CASSSSDRVSNQPQHF
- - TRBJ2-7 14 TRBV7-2 TGTGCCAGCAGCTTGGGGCGGGGTCAGTACGAGCAGTACTTC CASSLGRGQYEQYF
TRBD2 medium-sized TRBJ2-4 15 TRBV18 TGTGCCAGCTCACCACCGGGGGGGGATTGGAACATTCAGTACTTC CASSPPGGDWNIQYF
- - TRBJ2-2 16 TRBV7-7 TGTGCCAGCAGCTGGGGGACGGGGGACCCCACCGGGGAGCTGTTTTTT CASSWGTGDPTGELFF
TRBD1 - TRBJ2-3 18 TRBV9 TGTGCCAGCAGCGTATTGGCAGGTGGGACAGGGGCCACAGATACGCAGTATTTT CASSVLAGGTGATDTQYF
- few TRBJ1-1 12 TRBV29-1 TGCAGCGTTGAACCGGGGGACACTGAAGCTTTCTTT CSVEPGDTEAFF
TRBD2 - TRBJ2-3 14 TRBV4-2 TGTGCCAGCAGCCCGCGCCGGGGGGAGGATACGCAGTATTTT CASSPRRGEDTQYF
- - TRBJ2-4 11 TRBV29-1 TGCAGCGCCTTGATTAGCCACATTCAGTACTTC CSALISHIQYF
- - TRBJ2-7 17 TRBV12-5 TGTGCTAGTGGTTTGCCCCTGCACGGGGCTGAATCCTACGAGCAGTACTTC CASGLPLHGAESYEQYF
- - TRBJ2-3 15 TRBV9 TGTGCCAGCAGCGTAAGTCCAAGGGGCACAGATACGCAGTATTTT CASSVSPRGTDTQYF
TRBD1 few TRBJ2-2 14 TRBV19 TGTGCCAGTGGCACAGGGGGTCTAACCGGGGAGCTGTTTTTT CASGTGGLTGELFF
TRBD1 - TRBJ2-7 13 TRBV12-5 TGTGCTAGTGGTGTCGGGACAGGGAGGGAGCAGTACTTC CASGVGTGREQYF
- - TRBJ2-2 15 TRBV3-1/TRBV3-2 TGTGCCAGCAGCCCCTCCTCCTTAAACACCGGGGAGCTGTTTTTT CASSPSSLNTGELFF
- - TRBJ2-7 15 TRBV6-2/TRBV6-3 TGTGCCAGCAGTTACTCGGGCAGGGGCCCCTACGAGCAGTACTTC CASSYSGRGPYEQYF
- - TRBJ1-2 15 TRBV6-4 TGTGCCAGCAGGTACCGGTTGGGGATTCACTATGGCTACACCTTC CASRYRLGIHYGYTF
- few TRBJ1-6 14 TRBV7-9 TGTGCCAGCAGCTTACAGGATGATAATTCACCCCTCCACTTT CASSLQDDNSPLHF
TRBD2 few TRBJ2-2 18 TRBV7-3 TGTGCCAGCAGCTTTCTTGGTCTAGCGGGGGCGAACACCGGGGAGCTGTTTTTT CASSFLGLAGANTGELFF
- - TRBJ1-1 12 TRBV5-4 TGTGCCAGCAGCCCCCGGGACGACGAAGCTTTCTTT CASSPRDDEAFF
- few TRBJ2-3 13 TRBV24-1 TGTGCCACCAGAGAGCCTAGCACAGATACGCAGTATTTT CATREPSTDTQYF
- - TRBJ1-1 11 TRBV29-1 TGCAGCGTTGATCAGGGGTCTGAAGCTTTCTTT CSVDQGSEAFF